This passage covers 27 T cell receptor beta chains from one sample sequenced in a study of cytotoxic CD8 clonotypes in ibrutinib-treated CLL. Repertoires were generated with immunoSEQ multiplex PCR, while TCRdb's copy carries only in-frame clones and drops some. The table records hundreds of thousands of clones, roughly 70% of them present only once. Source: PBMCs, taken after 24 months of ibrutinib treatment. These receptors all come from a human donor with chronic lymphocytic leukemia.

This chain connects TRBV30 to TRBJ2-5, with 14 bases fitting TRBD2. The germline V gene encodes CDR1 GTSNPN and CDR2 SVGIG (reference sequence). J lost 4 bases, V lost 8 bases, and 6 bases had no gene match. The CDR3 contains 14 residues. CDR3 sequence reads: CAGGLAGEGETQYF. The CDR3 coding sequence is TGTGCCGGGGGACTAGCGGGAGAAGGAGAGACCCAGTACTTC.

Only a few counts were recorded for this clone. V usage is TRBV20-1 and J usage is TRBJ1-2; D is unclear. Germline-derived CDR1 and CDR2 are DFQATT and SNEGSKA (reference sequence). The CDR3 covers 10 residues. Trimming pared 6 bases from V and 8 bases from J, leaving 10 bases between. This chain's CDR3 is CSAADDGYTF. The CDR3 coding sequence is TGCAGTGCCGCCGACGACGGCTACACCTTC.

This clone was counted only a few times. The chain employs TRBV6-5 and TRBJ2-7; TRBD1 agrees at 7 bases. The CDR3 loop spans 15 amino acids. CDR1 and CDR2 (germline): MNHEY, SVGAGI. Trimming took 5 bases from V and 0 from J; bases not matched to a gene: 7. CDR3 amino acids: CASSRPGTASYEQYF. CDR3 nucleotides: TGTGCCAGCAGTCGACCCGGGACAGCCTCCTACGAGCAGTACTTC.

V gene TRBV5-1 combines with J gene TRBJ2-3; weak D call: TRBD2 (6 bases). The CDR3 is made up of 15 amino acids. CDR1 and CDR2 from the germline V gene are SGHRS and YFSETQ. Trimming cost V 1 base and J 4 bases, with 13 bases left between them. CDR3 coding DNA: TGCGCCAGCAGCTTGCAGGGACTTCAGGCAGATACGCAGTATTTT. Translated: CASSLQGLQADTQYF.

The chain is built from TRBV9 and TRBJ2-3; D is perhaps TRBD2 (6 bases). This CDR3 spans 15 amino acids. Trimming took off 3 bases at V and 2 bases at J, with 13 bases between the two ends. Germline-derived CDR1 and CDR2 are SGDLS and YYNGEE. For the CDR3, the DNA is TGTGCCAGCAGCGCCCCCGGGGGATACACAGATACGCAGTATTTT. Protein: CASSAPGGYTDTQYF.

This clone was observed once. This sequence joins TRBV4-3 and TRBJ2-2; D remains unclear. CDR3 size: 16 residues. Trimming pared 0 bases from V and 2 bases from J, leaving 10 bases between. Germline V CDR1 and CDR2: LGHNA, YSLEER. This CDR3 is CASSQDASSNTGELFF. CDR3 sequence (DNA): TGCGCCAGCAGCCAAGATGCCAGCTCCAACACCGGGGAGCTGTTTTTT.

The gene calls are TRBV7-9 and TRBJ2-7; TRBD2 might be the D (6 bases). V lost 1 base and J 4 bases, leaving 14 bases between the germline ends. CDR1 SEHNR and CDR2 FQNEAQ come from the germline V gene (reference sequence). CDR3 length equals 15 residues. CDR3 region: CASSLVSSVDYEQYF. CDR3 bases: TGTGCCAGCAGCTTAGTTTCTAGCGTGGATTACGAGCAGTACTTC.

The J gene is TRBJ1-4, the V gene TRBV9, with 9 bases fitting TRBD1. With 0 bases clipped from V and 8 bases from J, the junction kept 2 bases outside the gene matches. In germline, CDR1 is SGDLS, CDR2 YYNGEE. The CDR3 runs 14 residues. CDR3 sequence (DNA): TGTGCCAGCAGCGTAGCCGGGACAGGGGAAAAACTGTTTTTT. This translates into CASSVAGTGEKLFF.

V and J are TRBV27 and TRBJ2-2, with D possibly being TRBD1 or TRBD2 (5 bases each). In germline, CDR1 is MNHEY, CDR2 SMNVEV (reference sequence). This CDR3 comprises 15 residues. The ends were cut back, 0 bases at V and 4 bases at J, with 9 bases in the middle. The CDR3 here is CASSLSRGSTGELFF. In nucleotides, the CDR3 is TGTGCCAGCAGTTTATCGAGGGGTAGCACCGGGGAGCTGTTTTTT.

The chain employs TRBV29-1 and TRBJ1-1; 7 bases line up with TRBD1. Germline values: CDR1 SQVTM, CDR2 ANQGSEA. Trimming cost V 6 bases and J 10 bases; bases outside gene matches: 11. This CDR3 spans 12 amino acids. CDR3 in DNA: TGCAGCGTCTGGCCCAGGGGGGCGGGAGCTTTCTTT. As protein: CSVWPRGAGAFF.

The V call is TRBV4-3, the J call TRBJ2-6; TRBD1 aligns across 11 bases. Germline V lookup: CDR1 LGHNA, CDR2 YSLEER. Germline trimming cut 7 bases from V and 0 bases from J; bases unmatched to any gene: 5. The CDR3 has 17 residues. The CDR3 spells CASTRTGGPSGANVLTF. The CDR3 nucleotides read TGCGCCAGCACGCGGACAGGGGGCCCCTCTGGGGCCAACGTCCTGACTTTC.

The chain recombines TRBV4-3 with TRBJ1-4; no reliable D call. The ends were cut back, 1 base at V and 3 bases at J, with 9 bases in the middle. The CDR3 is 15 amino acids. Germline assignment: CDR1 LGHNA and CDR2 YSLEER. The CDR3 coding sequence is TGCGCCAGCAGCCAAGGTTCGCTTTCTAATGAAAAACTGTTTTTT. Encoded protein: CASSQGSLSNEKLFF.

Of note for this clone: The junction does not match germline at one end; this may be a read error. This chain joins TRBV7-7 and TRBJ2-7; 9 positions agree with TRBD1. The CDR3 runs 14 residues. In germline, CDR1 is SSHAT, CDR2 FNYEAQ (reference sequence). The CDR3 is CASSLGQGLDEQYF. The CDR3 coding sequence is TGTGCTAGCAGCTTAGGACAGGGGTTAGACGAGCAGTACTTC. Combining the CDR3 with reference TRBV7-7 and TRBJ2-7 gives the whole variable domain GAGVSQSPRYKVTKRGQDVTLRCDPISSHATLYWYQQALGQGPEFLTYFNYEAQPDKSGLPSDRFSAERPEGSISTLTIQRTEQRDSAMYRCASSLGQGLDEQYFGPGTRLTVT.

This clone occurred a few times. The rearrangement joins TRBV19 to TRBJ1-2, with 8 positions matching TRBD1. The germline V gene has CDR1 LNHDA and CDR2 SQIVND (reference sequence). This CDR3 is 13 amino acids long. The ends lost 3 bases at V and 6 bases at J; junction bases unmatched: 3. The CDR3 DNA reads TGTGCCAGTAGTATTGGGACAGGACATGGCTACACCTTC. Translating it yields CASSIGTGHGYTF.

The J gene is TRBJ2-5, the V gene TRBV29-1, with 9 bases fitting TRBD1. With V trimmed by 6 bases and J by 5 bases, 10 bases remained unmatched. From germline, CDR1 is SQVTM and CDR2 ANQGSEA. The CDR3 runs to 14 residues. The CDR3: CSVLLDRGYETQYF. CDR3 DNA sequence: TGCAGCGTCCTCTTGGACAGGGGCTACGAGACCCAGTACTTC.

There are a few counts of this clone. The rearrangement joins TRBV4-2 to TRBJ2-7; D possibly matches TRBD1 or TRBD2 (5 bases each). Germline lookup yields CDR1 LGHNA and CDR2 YNFKEQ. The CDR3 totals 15 residues. V was cut by 0 bases and J by 4 bases, with 13 bases left in between. The CDR3 DNA reads as TGTGCCAGCAGCCAAGATAGCCAGGGACCGTACGAGCAGTACTTC. Its translation is CASSQDSQGPYEQYF.

The rearrangement uses TRBV5-1 and TRBJ2-5; TRBD1 might be the D (6 bases). The germline V gene has CDR1 SGHRS and CDR2 YFSETQ. The length of the CDR3 is 14 residues. V lost 0 bases and J lost 5, with 11 bases in between. The CDR3 spells CASSLDRAQETQYF. CDR3 coding DNA: TGCGCCAGCAGCTTGGACAGGGCCCAGGAGACCCAGTACTTC.

The CDR3 coding sequence is TGTGCCAGCACCCTAGGTGCGGGAGGGCTGGAGACCCAGTACTTC. This encodes CASTLGAGGLETQYF. V and J are TRBV7-6 and TRBJ2-5, with TRBD2 matching over 9 bases. The germline V gene encodes CDR1 SGHVS and CDR2 FNYEAQ. V lost 7 bases and J lost 5; bases outside the gene matches: 11. The CDR3 spans 15 residues.

This chain joins TRBV5-6 and TRBJ1-3; D ambiguous. The CDR3 sequence is 17 residues long. Germline V gene sequence: CDR1 SGHDT, CDR2 YYEEEE. V was cut by 1 base and J by 4 bases, with 18 bases left in between. The CDR3 coding sequence is TGTGCCAGCAGCTTGAAGTATGGAGAGCCCCTCGGAAACACCATATATTTT. It encodes CASSLKYGEPLGNTIYF.

The V gene is TRBV7-3, the J gene TRBJ1-1; D is unresolved. V was pared by 8 bases and J by 8 bases, with 12 bases between. The CDR3 loop spans 11 amino acids. CDR1 SGHTA and CDR2 FQGTGA come from the germline V gene. CDR3 sequence: CASGVGEEAFF. The CDR3 DNA follows: TGTGCCAGCGGAGTTGGAGAAGAAGCTTTCTTT.

The rearrangement joins TRBV19 to TRBJ2-2, with 10 positions matching TRBD2. Germline V gene data show CDR1 as LNHDA and CDR2 as SQIVND (reference sequence). V trimming: 6 bases; J trimming: 6 bases; junction bases outside the gene matches: 4. CDR3 length: 14 residues. The CDR3 DNA sequence: TGTGCCAGTAGCCTAGCGGGAGAATCCGGGGAGCTGTTTTTT. Its protein product is CASSLAGESGELFF.

V usage is TRBV19 and J usage is TRBJ1-1, with 7 positions matching TRBD1. This CDR3 is built from 11 residues. Germline-derived CDR1 and CDR2 are LNHDA and SQIVND (reference sequence). The V gene end was trimmed by 4 bases and the J gene end by 11 bases; junction bases not matched to a gene: 4. The CDR3 reads CASSTQGVAFF. CDR3 DNA sequence: TGTGCCAGTAGTACCCAGGGGGTCGCTTTCTTT.

This clone was seen a handful of times. This chain joins TRBV2 and TRBJ1-2, with a possible D match to TRBD1 (5 bases). CDR3 length: 14 amino acids. Germline loops: CDR1 SNHLY, CDR2 FYNNEI. Trimming cost V 4 bases and J 8 bases, with 17 bases left between them. CDR3: CASSGQGPRYGYTF. The CDR3 DNA is TGTGCCAGCAGTGGCCAGGGACCCCGTTACGGCTACACCTTC.

The chain links TRBV7-2 to TRBJ2-2; possible D gene TRBD1, 6 bases. CDR3 length: 17 residues. CDR1 is SGHTA and CDR2 is FQGNSA in the germline V gene. Between the trimmed V and J ends, which lost 8 bases and 1 base, there was a span of 20 bases. The CDR3 loop is CASEINQGQLNTGELFF. CDR3 sequence (DNA): TGTGCCAGCGAAATCAATCAGGGGCAGCTGAACACCGGGGAGCTGTTTTTT.

The table lists this clone with a few counts. Other DNA sequences from this sample encode an identical CDR3 as well. This sequence joins TRBV27 and TRBJ2-6; D is unclear. CDR1 and CDR2 from the germline V gene are MNHEY and SMNVEV (reference sequence). The CDR3 spans 13 residues. V was clipped by 6 bases and J by 0 bases, with 3 bases between them. The chain's CDR3 is CASSLSGANVLTF. The CDR3 DNA reads as TGTGCCAGCAGCCTCTCTGGGGCCAACGTCCTGACTTTC.

The chain's CDR3 is CASSFRDGYEQYF. DNA for the CDR3: TGTGCCAGCAGCTTTAGGGATGGCTACGAGCAGTACTTC. This chain uses TRBV11-3 with TRBJ2-7; D unresolved. The germline V gene encodes CDR1 SGHNT and CDR2 YENEEA. V gave up 3 bases and J gave up 3 bases, with 9 bases separating them. The CDR3 has 13 amino acids.

The J gene is TRBJ2-7, the V gene TRBV9, with a weak D call TRBD1 (6 bases). Germline lookup yields CDR1 SGDLS and CDR2 YYNGEE. V lost 4 bases and J 2 bases, leaving 16 bases between the germline ends. The CDR3 sequence is 15 residues long. The CDR3 DNA follows: TGTGCCAGCAGCCCAACGGCAGGGGCTACCTACGAGCAGTACTTC. Protein sequence: CASSPTAGATYEQYF.